These T cell receptor beta chains were read from a single sample in a study of breast tumors, draining lymph nodes, adjacent tissues. Each CDR3 protein is one row after TCRdb ran MiXCR on the multiplex PCR reads. The sample holds about 22,000 distinct CDR3 sequences; under 75% are singletons and the top ten take 14%. Sequencing was performed on breast tumor tissue. The receptors were sampled from a female donor with breast cancer. Some clones in this sample may be carry-over from other donors' samples. CDR3s include the opening cysteine and the closing phenylalanine or tryptophan. The order of the fields is clone size, D gene, J gene, V gene, CDR3 protein, CDR3 DNA. The D gene is left open where the match is weak. For some rows the clone size is stated as once, few or many, or as a class when expanded; others skip it.

clone size: .
D gene: .
J gene: TRBJ2-2
V gene: TRBV5-4
CDR3 protein: CASSHGAGWNTGELFF
CDR3 DNA: TGTGCCAGCAGCCATGGTGCAGGGTGGAACACCGGGGAGCTGTTTTTT

clone size: .
D gene: .
J gene: TRBJ1-4
V gene: TRBV19
CDR3 protein: CASSIRPNEKLFF
CDR3 DNA: TGTGCCAGTAGTATACGCCCTAATGAAAAACTGTTTTTT

clone size: .
D gene: TRBD1
J gene: TRBJ2-2
V gene: TRBV29-1
CDR3 protein: CSVARGQGNTGELFF
CDR3 DNA: TGCAGCGTTGCCCGGGGACAGGGGAACACCGGGGAGCTGTTTTTT

clone size: many
D gene: TRBD2
J gene: TRBJ2-1
V gene: TRBV11-2
CDR3 protein: CASSSRGRHSGSTYNEQFF
CDR3 DNA: TGTGCCAGCAGCTCTAGGGGCCGACATAGCGGGAGCACCTACAATGAGCAGTTCTTC

clone size: many
D gene: TRBD2
J gene: TRBJ2-1
V gene: TRBV6-6
CDR3 protein: CASSTGSRGGSYNEQFF
CDR3 DNA: TGTGCCAGCAGTACCGGGTCCCGGGGGGGCTCCTACAATGAGCAGTTCTTC

clone size: .
D gene: .
J gene: TRBJ1-2
V gene: TRBV13
CDR3 protein: CASSLGREYGYTF
CDR3 DNA: TGTGCCAGCAGCTTAGGCAGGGAGTACGGCTACACCTTC

clone size: medium-sized
D gene: TRBD1
J gene: TRBJ2-2
V gene: TRBV6-4
CDR3 protein: CASSDDRDAGELFF
CDR3 DNA: TGTGCCAGCAGTGATGACAGGGACGCCGGGGAGCTGTTTTTT

clone size: medium-sized
D gene: .
J gene: TRBJ1-5
V gene: TRBV2
CDR3 protein: CASSDDSQPQHF
CDR3 DNA: TGTGCCAGCAGTGATGATTCTCAGCCCCAGCATTTT

clone size: .
D gene: .
J gene: TRBJ1-4
V gene: TRBV10-3
CDR3 protein: CAISPVATNEKLFF
CDR3 DNA: TGTGCCATCTCGCCGGTAGCAACTAATGAAAAACTGTTTTTT

clone size: .
D gene: .
J gene: TRBJ2-5
V gene: TRBV7-3
CDR3 protein: CASSFLSGHQETQYF
CDR3 DNA: TGTGCCAGCAGCTTTCTATCGGGACACCAAGAGACCCAGTACTTC

clone size: many
D gene: .
J gene: TRBJ1-5
V gene: TRBV28
CDR3 protein: CASRESNQPQHF
CDR3 DNA: TGTGCCAGCCGAGAAAGCAATCAGCCCCAGCATTTT

clone size: .
D gene: .
J gene: TRBJ2-3
V gene: TRBV11-2
CDR3 protein: CASSYDSMQYF
CDR3 DNA: TGTGCCAGCAGCTATGATAGTATGCAGTATTTT

clone size: medium-sized
D gene: .
J gene: TRBJ2-7
V gene: TRBV7-9
CDR3 protein: CASSYQTRREQYF
CDR3 DNA: TGTGCCAGCAGCTACCAGACCCGTCGGGAGCAGTACTTC

clone size: few
D gene: TRBD1
J gene: TRBJ1-6
V gene: TRBV12-3/TRBV12-4
CDR3 protein: CASISDRENSPLHF
CDR3 DNA: TGTGCCAGCATTTCCGACAGGGAGAATTCACCCCTCCACTTT

clone size: .
D gene: .
J gene: TRBJ2-7
V gene: TRBV19
CDR3 protein: CASSPRDTYEQYF
CDR3 DNA: TGTGCCAGTAGTCCCAGGGATACCTACGAGCAGTACTTC

clone size: .
D gene: .
J gene: TRBJ1-2
V gene: TRBV10-3
CDR3 protein: CAISDFLGGGYTF
CDR3 DNA: TGTGCCATCAGTGATTTCCTGGGGGGTGGCTACACCTTC

clone size: .
D gene: TRBD1
J gene: TRBJ2-1
V gene: TRBV24-1
CDR3 protein: CATSDPGTGLWVEQFF
CDR3 DNA: TGTGCCACCAGTGACCCCGGGACAGGGCTATGGGTCGAGCAGTTCTTC